A selection of T cell receptor beta chains follows, all from one sample in a study of T cells in Graves' hyperthyroidism and ophthalmopathy. TCRdb processed the multiplex PCR reads anew with MiXCR; each CDR3 protein has one entry. The data show about 550,000 distinct CDR3 sequences, with less than 25% seen just once and around 27% held by the top ten. Sequencing was done on a sample of blood. The receptors were gathered from a man aged 18 to 29 with Graves' hyperthyroidism. The CDR3 runs from the conserved cysteine through the conserved F or W. D genes are given only for firm matches. Size is omitted from some rows. Given values are once, few, many or a class for expanded clones.

abundance,v_gene,d_gene,len,j_gene,CDR3aa,CDR3nt
few,TRBV27,-,15,TRBJ1-2,CASRKEAGINYGYTF,TGTGCCAGCAGAAAGGAGGCAGGGATCAACTATGGCTACACCTTC
-,TRBV15,TRBD2,18,TRBJ2-5,CATSRDVIGSGGEETQYF,TGTGCCACCAGCAGAGATGTCATTGGTAGCGGGGGCGAAGAGACCCAGTACTTC
many,TRBV4-2,-,14,TRBJ1-5,CASSPEKGNQPQHF,TGTGCCAGCAGCCCCGAGAAAGGCAATCAGCCCCAGCATTTT
many,TRBV14,-,14,TRBJ2-4,CASSHTGSQNIQYF,TGTGCCAGCAGCCACACCGGGTCTCAAAACATTCAGTACTTC
-,TRBV15,TRBD1,14,TRBJ1-1,CATSGAHRGTEAFF,TGTGCCACCAGCGGCGCCCACAGGGGTACTGAAGCTTTCTTT
many,TRBV6-9,-,15,TRBJ1-3,CASSYSPEAGNTIYF,TGTGCCAGCAGTTATTCGCCGGAAGCTGGAAACACCATATATTTT
-,TRBV3-1,TRBD2,11,TRBJ2-3,CASSQGGGADF,TGTGCCAGCAGCCAAGGCGGGGGGGCGGATTTT
many,TRBV20-1,-,12,TRBJ2-5,CSEKGQLGTQYF,TGCAGTGAGAAGGGGCAGCTTGGGACCCAGTACTTC
many,TRBV6-5,-,16,TRBJ1-5,CASNALGTRINQPQHF,TGTGCCAGCAACGCCTTGGGGACAAGAATTAATCAGCCCCAGCATTTT
many,TRBV3-1,-,15,TRBJ2-7,CASSQGLGSRHEQYF,TGTGCCAGCAGCCAAGGGCTGGGAAGTCGGCACGAGCAGTACTTC
many,TRBV7-8,TRBD1,16,TRBJ2-5,CASRPLYRGREETQYF,TGTGCCAGCAGACCTCTTTACAGGGGGCGGGAAGAGACCCAGTACTTC
many,TRBV15,-,14,TRBJ1-4,CATSRAGRNEKLFF,TGTGCCACCAGCAGAGCAGGGCGGAATGAAAAACTGTTTTTT
many,TRBV2,-,16,TRBJ2-7,CASSDDRYRSSYEQYF,TGTGCCAGCAGTGACGACAGGTACCGAAGCTCCTACGAGCAGTACTTC
many,TRBV6-1,-,14,TRBJ1-2,CASSQVALEFGYTF,TGTGCCAGCAGCCAGGTCGCCCTGGAATTTGGCTACACCTTC
many,TRBV20-1,-,11,TRBJ2-7,CSARDQGYQYF,TGCAGTGCTAGAGATCAAGGGTATCAATACTTC
-,TRBV29-1,-,13,TRBJ1-1,CSGAGAAAHEAFF,TGCAGCGGGGCTGGGGCCGCGGCACATGAAGCTTTCTTT
-,TRBV28,-,13,TRBJ2-4,CASSGRAKNIQYF,TGTGCCAGCAGCGGGAGAGCCAAAAACATTCAGTACTTC
many,TRBV9,-,13,TRBJ1-2,CASSGGQDYGYTF,TGTGCCAGCAGCGGGGGACAAGACTATGGCTACACCTTC
-,TRBV10-1,-,17,TRBJ2-7,CASSGLLGADITYEQYF,TGCGCCAGCAGTGGCCTTTTAGGGGCAGACATAACCTACGAGCAGTACTTC
-,TRBV6-2/TRBV6-3,TRBD2,17,TRBJ2-2,CASRTGTSVWNTGELFF,TGTGCCAGCAGGACCGGGACTAGCGTCTGGAACACCGGGGAGCTGTTTTTT
many,TRBV7-8,-,12,TRBJ2-7,CASTSLGFEFGF,TGTGCCAGCACCAGTCTGGGATTCGAGTTTGGGTTC
many,TRBV12-3/TRBV12-4,-,16,TRBJ1-6,CASAGEGGEAISPLHF,TGTGCCTCTGCGGGGGAGGGCGGAGAGGCCATTTCACCCCTCCACTTT
-,TRBV27,-,13,TRBJ2-2,CASSLQQGGELFF,TGTGCCAGCAGTCTCCAACAGGGCGGGGAGCTGTTTTTT
-,TRBV6-1,TRBD1,14,TRBJ1-5,CASTGTASNQPQHF,TGTGCCAGCACCGGGACAGCATCAAATCAGCCCCAGCATTTT
many,TRBV12-3/TRBV12-4,-,13,TRBJ1-5,CASTADGYQPQHF,TGTGCCAGCACCGCAGACGGGTATCAGCCCCAGCATTTT
many,TRBV20-1,-,15,TRBJ2-7,CSARDPLTGGYEQYF,TGCAGTGCTAGAGATCCTTTAACCGGGGGATACGAGCAGTACTTC
-,TRBV6-1,TRBD1,15,TRBJ1-2,CASSEGDSPSGGYTF,TGTGCCAGCAGTGAAGGGGACAGCCCAAGTGGTGGCTACACCTTC
many,TRBV11-2,TRBD1,16,TRBJ1-2,CASSLVPGQSNYGYTF,TGTGCCAGCAGCTTAGTTCCGGGACAGAGTAACTATGGCTACACCTTC
few,TRBV3-1,-,15,TRBJ2-7,CASSQGSLRSYEQYF,TGTGCCAGCAGCCAGGGCAGCCTCCGCTCCTACGAGCAGTACTTC
few,TRBV4-1,TRBD1,13,TRBJ1-1,CASSQLQGTEAFF,TGCGCCAGCAGCCAACTACAGGGGACTGAAGCTTTCTTT
once,TRBV29-1,TRBD1,15,TRBJ1-5,CSVPNRGDGNQPQHF,TGCAGCGTTCCTAACAGGGGTGATGGCAATCAGCCCCAGCATTTT
-,TRBV5-1,TRBD1,15,TRBJ2-3,CASSFRDRDVHTQYF,TGCGCCAGCAGTTTTCGGGACAGGGATGTGCATACGCAGTATTTT
-,TRBV12-3/TRBV12-4,TRBD1,15,TRBJ1-5,CASCPGQGGVLPQHF,TGTGCCAGCTGTCCGGGACAGGGGGGGGTTTTACCCCAGCATTTT
-,TRBV13,-,15,TRBJ1-2,CASSFVGTPNYGYTF,TGTGCCAGCAGCTTCGTAGGCACACCTAACTATGGCTACACCTTC
many,TRBV5-1,TRBD1,14,TRBJ2-2,CASKPGTDTGELFF,TGCGCCAGCAAGCCCGGGACAGACACCGGGGAGCTGTTTTTT
many,TRBV28,-,14,TRBJ2-7,CASSTDSFPYEQYF,TGTGCCAGCAGTACGGACAGCTTTCCCTACGAGCAGTACTTC
many,TRBV20-1,-,12,TRBJ1-2,CSATGTPDGYTF,TGCAGTGCTACCGGGACACCGGATGGCTACACCTTC
-,TRBV11-1,-,16,TRBJ1-6,CASSLGPVGSYSPLHF,TGTGCCAGCAGCTTAGGTCCAGTCGGGTCTTATTCACCCCTCCACTTT
few,TRBV27,TRBD2,13,TRBJ2-7,CASRLAENYEQYF,TGTGCCAGCAGACTAGCGGAGAACTACGAGCAGTACTTC
-,TRBV9,TRBD2,14,TRBJ2-7,CASSPSGAAYEQYF,TGTGCCAGCAGCCCGAGCGGGGCCGCCTACGAGCAGTACTTC
many,TRBV13,-,12,TRBJ2-7,CASSPRGHEQYF,TGTGCCAGCAGCCCGAGGGGCCACGAGCAGTACTTC
once,TRBV18,TRBD1,16,TRBJ1-2,CASSPIQGQGIHGYTF,TGTGCCAGCTCACCTATCCAGGGACAGGGAATACATGGCTACACCTTC
few,TRBV5-8,-,14,TRBJ2-7,CASSKRPGAYEQYF,TGTGCCAGCAGCAAGCGTCCAGGGGCCTACGAGCAGTACTTC
many,TRBV6-2/TRBV6-3,TRBD2,16,TRBJ2-7,CASSYPLQRGGYEQYF,TGTGCCAGCAGTTACCCTCTCCAGCGGGGAGGCTACGAGCAGTACTTC
-,TRBV2,-,14,TRBJ1-1,CASSEATGATEAFF,TGTGCCAGCAGTGAAGCTACAGGAGCCACTGAAGCTTTCTTT
many,TRBV28,-,15,TRBJ2-7,CASSPRGAPSYEQYF,TGTGCCAGCAGTCCTAGGGGGGCCCCCTCCTACGAGCAGTACTTC
-,TRBV2,TRBD1,15,TRBJ2-4,CASNQGVLQGNIQYF,TGTGCCAGCAACCAGGGCGTCCTACAGGGGAACATTCAGTACTTC
-,TRBV12-3/TRBV12-4,-,16,TRBJ2-7,CASSRAGLPPLGEQYF,TGTGCCAGCAGCCGGGCGGGCCTTCCCCCGCTGGGAGAGCAGTACTTC
-,TRBV5-1,-,14,TRBJ2-7,CASSLWDSSYEQYF,TGCGCCAGCAGCTTGTGGGACTCGTCCTACGAGCAGTACTTC
many,TRBV6-5,-,13,TRBJ1-2,CATLGRQLDGYTF,TGTGCCACCCTCGGTCGGCAGCTTGATGGCTACACCTTC
-,TRBV12-3/TRBV12-4,-,14,TRBJ1-1,CASSLAGLSTEAFF,TGTGCCAGCAGTTTAGCAGGTTTGAGCACTGAAGCTTTCTTT
many,TRBV6-5,-,15,TRBJ2-7,CASSYSGSRNYEQYF,TGTGCCAGCAGTTACTCTGGCAGTAGGAACTACGAGCAGTACTTC
many,TRBV6-4,TRBD1,18,TRBJ1-2,CASRRKLNDRDSNYGYTF,TGTGCCAGCAGACGAAAATTGAACGACAGGGACTCCAACTATGGCTACACCTTC
many,TRBV7-7,TRBD1,15,TRBJ2-7,CASSLDPTGDYEQYF,TGTGCTAGCAGCTTAGACCCGACAGGGGACTACGAGCAGTACTTC